One sample yielded the 10 T cell receptor beta chains listed below, sequenced in a study of identical twins (dated by TCRdb to 2015 to 2016). Libraries came from 5' RACE. This sample was sequenced with an Illumina HiSeq 2000. TCRdb ran its own pipeline on the public reads, namely fastp trimming at Q25 and MiXCR clone calling, and kept in-frame beta chains. Entries are consolidated by CDR3 protein sequence, retaining the most common genes and DNA. The sample has 400,000 to 500,000 distinct CDR3 sequences on record, roughly 13% of them singletons. Together, the top ten hold around 0.98% of the sample. This sample was also put to use in a study of yellow fever vaccine responses in identical twins.

Sample: CD4+ T cells sorted from blood. The receptors originated from a woman under 30 in good health.

This clonotype was observed a few times. The chain uses TRBV4-3 and TRBJ1-2; no clear D gene. Trimming took off 3 bases at V and 14 bases at J, with 22 bases between the two ends. The germline V gene encodes CDR1 LGHNA and CDR2 YSLEER. The CDR3 is made up of 14 amino acids. CDR3 in amino acids: CASSQGRFQGSTTF. The CDR3 bases are TGCGCCAGCAGCCAGGGTCGGTTTCAAGGGAGTACGACCTTC.

As DNA, the CDR3 is TGTGCCAGCAGCGGCGGACAAGGAAATAATCAGCCCCAGCATTTT. This gives the protein CASSGGQGNNQPQHF. V gene TRBV2 combines with J gene TRBJ1-5; maybe TRBD1 (5 bases). The CDR3 is 15 residues long. CDR1 SNHLY and CDR2 FYNNEI come from the germline V gene. The V and J ends lost 6 bases and 4 bases respectively, with 16 bases between them.

Points on this clonotype: The junction and the germline gene differ at one end; a read error may be behind it. The V and J genes are TRBV4-2 and TRBJ2-1, with D perhaps matching TRBD2 (5 bases). Germline lookup yields CDR1 LGHNA and CDR2 YNFKEQ. The CDR3 extends over 16 amino acids. The CDR3 protein is CVSSQDWLNGNNEQFF. For the CDR3, the DNA is TGTGTCAGCAGCCAAGATTGGCTAAACGGGAACAATGAGCAGTTCTTC.

V is TRBV6-1 and J is TRBJ2-3, with 8 bases aligning to TRBD1. The germline V gene encodes CDR1 MNHNS and CDR2 SASEGT. The CDR3 is made up of 15 amino acids. The V segment lost 5 bases and the J segment 1 base; nucleotides outside the gene matches: 5. The CDR3 loop is CASSRETGGTDTQYF. CDR3 sequence (DNA): TGTGCCAGCAGTCGAGAGACAGGGGGCACAGATACGCAGTATTTT.

The chain couples TRBV7-2 to TRBJ2-3; 10 bases are shared with TRBD2. V shed 5 bases, J shed 9 bases, and the junction held 8 bases outside the gene matches. CDR3 length: 14 amino acids. Germline CDR1 is SGHTA and CDR2 is FQGNSA. The CDR3 is CASSQQKGLATQYF. The CDR3 DNA sequence: TGTGCCAGCAGCCAACAAAAGGGACTAGCGACGCAGTATTTT.

This clonotype was recorded at least ten times. The chain links TRBV9 to TRBJ2-1; 10 bases align to TRBD2. The length of the CDR3 is 20 residues. J was trimmed by 2 bases and V by 1 base; bases with no gene match: 15. Per the germline V gene, CDR1 is SGDLS and CDR2 is YYNGEE. The CDR3 bases are TGTGCCAGCAGCGTAATAACAGCCCTAGCGGGAGTTGGACCCTACAATGAGCAGTTCTTC. Translated, it gives CASSVITALAGVGPYNEQFF.

V usage is TRBV5-1 and J usage is TRBJ1-2; 11 bases are shared with TRBD1. This CDR3 has 15 residues. From germline, CDR1 is SGHRS and CDR2 YFSETQ. The ends lost 4 bases at V and 6 bases at J; junction bases unmatched: 8. The chain's CDR3 is CASSIRTGGADGYTF. Here the CDR3 DNA reads TGCGCCAGCAGCATACGGACAGGGGGCGCCGATGGCTACACCTTC.

The sample holds a few counts of this clonotype. V is TRBV4-1 and J is TRBJ2-1; D gene uncertain. This CDR3 has 17 amino acids. V was cut by 2 bases and J by 5 bases, with 19 bases left in between. The V gene's germline CDR1 is MGHRA and CDR2 YSYEKL. CDR3 DNA: TGCGCCAGCAGCCAATCCCGCGCGGTTACCCACCACAATGAGCAGTTCTTC. It yields the protein CASSQSRAVTHHNEQFF.

This clonotype was picked up a small number of times. This chain links TRBV5-6 with TRBJ2-7; D is perhaps TRBD2 (5 bases). The CDR3 sequence is 14 residues long. Trimming removed 3 bases at V and 7 bases at J, with 17 bases between. The germline V gene has CDR1 SGHDT and CDR2 YYEEEE. The CDR3 DNA is TGTGCCAGCAGCTGGGATAGATTCGGCGGGGAGCAGTACTTC. Encoded protein: CASSWDRFGGEQYF.

This clonotype was observed a handful of times. The chain employs TRBV15 and TRBJ2-5; 8 nucleotides match TRBD1. The CDR3 runs 17 residues. The germline V gene encodes CDR1 LNHNV and CDR2 YYDKDF (reference sequence). The V and J ends lost 1 base and 4 bases, in that order; junction bases with no gene match: 11. The CDR3 sequence: CATSRGVGQGARETQYF. DNA of the CDR3: TGTGCCACCAGCAGAGGTGTTGGGCAGGGGGCGAGAGAGACCCAGTACTTC.